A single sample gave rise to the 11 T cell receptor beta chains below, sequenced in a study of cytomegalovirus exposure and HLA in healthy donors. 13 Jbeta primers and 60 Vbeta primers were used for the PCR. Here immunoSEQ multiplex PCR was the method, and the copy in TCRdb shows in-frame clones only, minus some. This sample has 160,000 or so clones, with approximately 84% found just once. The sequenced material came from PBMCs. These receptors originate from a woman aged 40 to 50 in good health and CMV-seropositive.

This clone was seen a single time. The CDR3 coding sequence is TGTGCCAGCAGCTCCGGACAGGGGGCTGGAGAAAAACTGTTTTTT. Translated: CASSSGQGAGEKLFF. The genes are TRBV7-2 and TRBJ1-4, with 11 bases aligning to TRBD1. The CDR3 sequence is 15 residues long. Germline lookup yields CDR1 SGHTA and CDR2 FQGNSA. The trim removed 4 bases at V and 8 bases at J, leaving 6 bases unmatched.

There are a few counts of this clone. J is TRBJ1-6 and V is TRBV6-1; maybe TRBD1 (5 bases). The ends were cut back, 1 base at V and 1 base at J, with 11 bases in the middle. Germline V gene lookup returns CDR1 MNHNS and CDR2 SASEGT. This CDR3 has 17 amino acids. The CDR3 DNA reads TGTGCCAGCAGTGAAGAAGTGGGGGGATCCTATAATTCACCCCTCCACTTT. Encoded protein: CASSEEVGGSYNSPLHF.

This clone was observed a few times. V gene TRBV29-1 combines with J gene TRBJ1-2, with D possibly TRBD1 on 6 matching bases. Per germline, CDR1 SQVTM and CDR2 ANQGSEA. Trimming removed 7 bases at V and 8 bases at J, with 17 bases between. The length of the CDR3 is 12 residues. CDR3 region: CSAGVAWGGYTF. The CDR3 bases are TGCAGCGCAGGGGTGGCCTGGGGGGGCTACACCTTC.

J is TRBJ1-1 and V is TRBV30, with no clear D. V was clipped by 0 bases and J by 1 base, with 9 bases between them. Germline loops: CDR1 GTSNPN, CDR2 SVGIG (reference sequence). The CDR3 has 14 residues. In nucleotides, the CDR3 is TGTGCCTGGAGTGTTTCCGGGAGGAACACTGAAGCTTTCTTT. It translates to CAWSVSGRNTEAFF. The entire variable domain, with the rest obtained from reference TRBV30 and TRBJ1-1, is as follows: SQTIHQWPATLVQPVGSPLSLECTVEGTSNPNLYWYRQAAGRGLQLLFYSVGIGQISSEVPQNLSASRPQDRQFILSSKKLLLSDSGFYLCAWSVSGRNTEAFFGQGTRLTVV.

The CDR3 reads CASSNTGSYEQYF. DNA of the CDR3: TGTGCCAGTAGTAACACAGGTTCCTACGAGCAGTACTTC. V is TRBV19 and J is TRBJ2-7; maybe TRBD1 (5 bases). The V and J ends lost 4 bases and 1 base respectively, with 8 bases between them. The CDR3 has 13 amino acids. The germline CDR1 and CDR2 sequences are LNHDA and SQIVND (reference sequence).

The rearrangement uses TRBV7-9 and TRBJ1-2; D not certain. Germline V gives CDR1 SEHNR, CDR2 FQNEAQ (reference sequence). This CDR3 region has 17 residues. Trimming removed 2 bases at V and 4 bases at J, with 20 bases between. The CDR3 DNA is TGTGCCAGCAGCTTAAGACGATTCGAGGGCGCAGGCTATGGCTACACCTTC. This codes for CASSLRRFEGAGYGYTF.

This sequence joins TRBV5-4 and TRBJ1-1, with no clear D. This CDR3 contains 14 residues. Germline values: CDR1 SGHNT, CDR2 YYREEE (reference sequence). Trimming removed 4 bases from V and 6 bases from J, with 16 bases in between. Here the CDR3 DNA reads TGTGCCAGCAGCCCCACACCCAGCCGGGCTGAAGCTTTCTTT. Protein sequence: CASSPTPSRAEAFF.

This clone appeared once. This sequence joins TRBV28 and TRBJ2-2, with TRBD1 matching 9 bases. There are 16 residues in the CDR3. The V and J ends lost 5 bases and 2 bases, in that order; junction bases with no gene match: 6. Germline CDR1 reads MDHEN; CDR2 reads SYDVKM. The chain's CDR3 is CASSVRQGVNTGELFF. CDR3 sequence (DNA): TGTGCCAGCAGTGTACGACAGGGGGTAAACACCGGGGAGCTGTTTTTT.

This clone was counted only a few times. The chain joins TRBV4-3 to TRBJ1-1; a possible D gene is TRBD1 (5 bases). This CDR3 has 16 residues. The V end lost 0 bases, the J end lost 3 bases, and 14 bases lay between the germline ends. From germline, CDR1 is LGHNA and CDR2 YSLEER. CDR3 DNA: TGCGCCAGCAGCCAAGAAGGGAGGGGATCCTACACTGAAGCTTTCTTT. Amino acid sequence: CASSQEGRGSYTEAFF.

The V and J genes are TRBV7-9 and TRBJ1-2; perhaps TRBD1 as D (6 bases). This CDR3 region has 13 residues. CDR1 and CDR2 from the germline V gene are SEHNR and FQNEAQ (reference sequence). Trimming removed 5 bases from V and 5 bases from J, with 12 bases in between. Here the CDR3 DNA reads TGTGCCAGCAGCCCCGGACAGAAATATGGCTACACCTTC. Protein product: CASSPGQKYGYTF.

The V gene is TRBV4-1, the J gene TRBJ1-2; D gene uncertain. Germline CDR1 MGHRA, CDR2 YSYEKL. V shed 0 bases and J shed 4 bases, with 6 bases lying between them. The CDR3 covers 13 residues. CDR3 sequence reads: CASSQDQVYGYTF. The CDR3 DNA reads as TGCGCCAGCAGCCAAGATCAGGTCTATGGCTACACCTTC.